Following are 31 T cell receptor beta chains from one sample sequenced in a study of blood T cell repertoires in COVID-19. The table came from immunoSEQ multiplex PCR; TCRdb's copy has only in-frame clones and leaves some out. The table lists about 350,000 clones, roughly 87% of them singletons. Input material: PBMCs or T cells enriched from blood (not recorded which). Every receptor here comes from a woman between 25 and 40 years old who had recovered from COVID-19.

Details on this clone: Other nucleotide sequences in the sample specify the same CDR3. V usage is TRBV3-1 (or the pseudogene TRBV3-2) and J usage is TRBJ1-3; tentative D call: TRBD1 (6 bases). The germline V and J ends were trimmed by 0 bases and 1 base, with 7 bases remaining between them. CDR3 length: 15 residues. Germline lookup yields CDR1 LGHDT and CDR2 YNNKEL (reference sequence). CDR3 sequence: CASSQDRGSGNTIYF. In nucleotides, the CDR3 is TGTGCCAGCAGCCAAGACAGGGGATCTGGAAACACCATATATTTT.

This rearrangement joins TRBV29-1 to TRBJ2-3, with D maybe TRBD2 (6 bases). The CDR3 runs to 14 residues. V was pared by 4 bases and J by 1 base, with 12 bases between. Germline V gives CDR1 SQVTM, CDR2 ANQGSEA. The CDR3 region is CSVVTRGGTDTQYF. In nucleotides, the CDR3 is TGCAGCGTTGTAACGCGGGGAGGCACAGATACGCAGTATTTT.

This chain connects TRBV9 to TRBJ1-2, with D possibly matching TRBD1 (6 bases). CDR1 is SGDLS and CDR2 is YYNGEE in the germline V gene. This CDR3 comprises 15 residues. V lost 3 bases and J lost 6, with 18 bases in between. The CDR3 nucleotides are TGTGCCAGCAGCGCACAGGGTATGGATATGGATGGCTACACCTTC. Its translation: CASSAQGMDMDGYTF.

The CDR3 DNA follows: TGTGCCATCAGTGAACCGGACAGGGCCTATGGCTACACCTTC. It codes for CAISEPDRAYGYTF. The chain is built from TRBV10-3 and TRBJ1-2; the match to TRBD1 covers 8 bases. The CDR3 spans 14 residues. Trimming took 3 bases from V and 4 from J; bases not matched to a gene: 4. Germline V gives CDR1 ENHRY, CDR2 SYGVKD.

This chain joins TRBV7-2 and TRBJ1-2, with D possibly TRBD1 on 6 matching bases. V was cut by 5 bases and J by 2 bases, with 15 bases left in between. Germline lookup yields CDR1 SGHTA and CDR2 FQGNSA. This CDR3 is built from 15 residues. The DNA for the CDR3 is TGTGCCAGCAGCCAAGCAGACAGGTCCAACTATGGCTACACCTTC. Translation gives CASSQADRSNYGYTF.

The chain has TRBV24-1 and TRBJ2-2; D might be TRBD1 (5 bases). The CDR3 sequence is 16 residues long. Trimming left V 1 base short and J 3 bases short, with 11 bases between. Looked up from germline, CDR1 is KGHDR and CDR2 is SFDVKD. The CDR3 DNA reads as TGTGCCACCAGTGATTTTTCAGCAGGGTACACCGGGGAGCTGTTTTTT. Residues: CATSDFSAGYTGELFF.

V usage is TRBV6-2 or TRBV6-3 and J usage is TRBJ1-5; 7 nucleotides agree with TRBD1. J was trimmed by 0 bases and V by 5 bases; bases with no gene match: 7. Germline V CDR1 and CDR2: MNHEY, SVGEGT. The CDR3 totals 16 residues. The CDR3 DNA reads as TGTGCCAGCAGTCTCGGACAGGTCCTTAGCAATCAGCCCCAGCATTTT. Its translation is CASSLGQVLSNQPQHF.

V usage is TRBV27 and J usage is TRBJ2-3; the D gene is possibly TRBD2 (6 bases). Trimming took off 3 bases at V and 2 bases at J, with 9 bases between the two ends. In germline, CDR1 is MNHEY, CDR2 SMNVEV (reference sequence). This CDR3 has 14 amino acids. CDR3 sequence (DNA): TGTGCCAGCAGTTTGCGGGATGCCACAGATACGCAGTATTTT. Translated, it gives CASSLRDATDTQYF.

CDR3 amino acids: CASSQEDYRHYEQYF. CDR3 nucleotide sequence: TGCGCCAGCAGCCAAGAGGACTACAGACACTACGAGCAGTACTTC. The genes are TRBV4-1 and TRBJ2-7, with TRBD2 as a possible D gene (6 bases). CDR3 length: 15 amino acids. The germline gives CDR1 MGHRA, CDR2 YSYEKL. Trimming removed 0 bases at V and 3 bases at J, with 12 bases between.

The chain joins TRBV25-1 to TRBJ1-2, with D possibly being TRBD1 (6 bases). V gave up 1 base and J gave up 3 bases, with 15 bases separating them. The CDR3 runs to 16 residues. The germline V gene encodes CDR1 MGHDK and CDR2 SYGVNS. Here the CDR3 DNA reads TGTGCCAGCAGTGAATGGGGGCTAGGGGGTGACTATGGCTACACCTTC. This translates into CASSEWGLGGDYGYTF.

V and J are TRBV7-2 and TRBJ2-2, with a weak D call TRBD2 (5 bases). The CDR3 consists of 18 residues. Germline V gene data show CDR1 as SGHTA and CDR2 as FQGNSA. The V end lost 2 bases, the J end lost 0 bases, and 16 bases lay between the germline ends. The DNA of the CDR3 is TGTGCCAGCAGCTTAATTGGTACGGGGTCCACGAACACCGGGGAGCTGTTTTTT. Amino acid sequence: CASSLIGTGSTNTGELFF.

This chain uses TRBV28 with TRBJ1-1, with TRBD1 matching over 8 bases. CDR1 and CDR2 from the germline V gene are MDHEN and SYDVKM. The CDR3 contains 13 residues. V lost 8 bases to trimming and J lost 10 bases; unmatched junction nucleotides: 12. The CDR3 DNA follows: TGTGCCAGCTTACGGGCAGGGGGCTCCGGAGCTTTCTTT. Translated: CASLRAGGSGAFF. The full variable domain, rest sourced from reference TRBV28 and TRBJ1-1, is DVKVTQSSRYLVKRTGEKVFLECVQDMDHENMFWYRQDPGLGLRLIYFSYDVKMKEKGDIPEGYSVSREKKERFSLILESASTNQTSMYLCASLRAGGSGAFFGQGTRLTVV.

The CDR3 DNA reads as TGTGCCAGTAGTGTCGGGGGAGTTTGGAGTGAAAAACTGTTTTTT. Protein product: CASSVGGVWSEKLFF. The chain has TRBV19 and TRBJ1-4; a possible D gene is TRBD1 (5 bases). V lost 5 bases, J lost 7 bases, and 17 bases lay in between. CDR3 length: 15 residues. CDR1 is LNHDA, CDR2 SQIVND, per germline (reference sequence).

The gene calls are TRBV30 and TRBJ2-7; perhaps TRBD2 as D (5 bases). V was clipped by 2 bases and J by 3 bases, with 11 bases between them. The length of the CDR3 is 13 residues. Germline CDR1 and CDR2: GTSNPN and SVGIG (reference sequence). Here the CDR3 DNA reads TGTGCCTGGAGTCGAGGGTTCAGCTACGAGCAGTACTTC. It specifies CAWSRGFSYEQYF.

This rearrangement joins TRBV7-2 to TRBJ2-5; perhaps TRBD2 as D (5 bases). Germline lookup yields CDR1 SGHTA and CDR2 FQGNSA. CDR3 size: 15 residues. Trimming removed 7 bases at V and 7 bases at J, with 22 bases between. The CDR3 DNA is TGTGCCAGCACCAAAAGGACCCCTGATGGAGGGACCCAGTACTTC. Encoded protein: CASTKRTPDGGTQYF.

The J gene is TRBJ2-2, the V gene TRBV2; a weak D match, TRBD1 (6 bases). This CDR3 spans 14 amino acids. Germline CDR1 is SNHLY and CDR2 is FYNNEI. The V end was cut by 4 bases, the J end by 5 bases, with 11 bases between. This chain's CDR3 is CASSGNRETGELFF. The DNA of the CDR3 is TGTGCCAGCAGTGGGAACAGGGAAACCGGGGAGCTGTTTTTT.

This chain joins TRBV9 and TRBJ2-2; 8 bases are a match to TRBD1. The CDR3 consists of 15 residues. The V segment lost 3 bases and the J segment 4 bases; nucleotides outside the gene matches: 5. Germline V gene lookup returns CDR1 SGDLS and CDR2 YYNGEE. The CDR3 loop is CASSGTGGATGELFF. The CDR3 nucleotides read TGTGCCAGCAGCGGAACAGGGGGAGCCACCGGGGAGCTGTTTTTT.

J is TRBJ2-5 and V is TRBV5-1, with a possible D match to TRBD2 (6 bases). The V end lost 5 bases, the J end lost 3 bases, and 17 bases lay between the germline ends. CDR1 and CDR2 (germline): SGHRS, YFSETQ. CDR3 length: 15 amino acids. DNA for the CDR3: TGCGCCAGCAGTGGTGTCTCGGGCGGGGAAGAGACCCAGTACTTC. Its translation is CASSGVSGGEETQYF.

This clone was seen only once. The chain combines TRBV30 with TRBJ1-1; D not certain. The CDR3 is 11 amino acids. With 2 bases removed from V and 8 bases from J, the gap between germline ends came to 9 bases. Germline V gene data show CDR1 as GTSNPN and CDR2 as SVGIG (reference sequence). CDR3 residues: CAWSPSGEAFF. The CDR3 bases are TGTGCCTGGAGTCCATCAGGAGAAGCTTTCTTT.

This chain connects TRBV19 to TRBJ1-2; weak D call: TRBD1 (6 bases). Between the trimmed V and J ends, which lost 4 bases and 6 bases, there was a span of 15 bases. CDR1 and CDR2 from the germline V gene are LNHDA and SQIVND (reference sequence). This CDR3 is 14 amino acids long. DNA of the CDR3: TGTGCCAGTAGTACCCCTGGGGGGGCGCATGGCTACACCTTC. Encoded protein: CASSTPGGAHGYTF.

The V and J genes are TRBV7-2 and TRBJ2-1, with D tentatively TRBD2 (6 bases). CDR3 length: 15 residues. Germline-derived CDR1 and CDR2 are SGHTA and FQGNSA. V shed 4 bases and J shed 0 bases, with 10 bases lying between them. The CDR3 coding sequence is TGTGCCAGCAGCTGGGACTTTAGCTCCTACAATGAGCAGTTCTTC. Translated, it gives CASSWDFSSYNEQFF.

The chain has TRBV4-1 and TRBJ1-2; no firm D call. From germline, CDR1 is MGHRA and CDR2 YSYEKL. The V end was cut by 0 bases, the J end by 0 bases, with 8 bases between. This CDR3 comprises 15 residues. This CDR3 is CASSQDSGSNYGYTF. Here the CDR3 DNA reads TGCGCCAGCAGCCAAGATTCAGGTTCTAACTATGGCTACACCTTC.

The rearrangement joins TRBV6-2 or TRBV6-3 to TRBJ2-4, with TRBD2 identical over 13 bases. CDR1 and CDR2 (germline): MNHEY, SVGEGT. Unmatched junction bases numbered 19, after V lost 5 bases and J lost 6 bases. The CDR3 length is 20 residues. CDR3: CASSPSRTSGGPLVGNIQYF. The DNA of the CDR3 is TGTGCCAGCAGTCCCTCTCGGACTAGCGGGGGCCCGTTGGTGGGAAACATTCAGTACTTC.

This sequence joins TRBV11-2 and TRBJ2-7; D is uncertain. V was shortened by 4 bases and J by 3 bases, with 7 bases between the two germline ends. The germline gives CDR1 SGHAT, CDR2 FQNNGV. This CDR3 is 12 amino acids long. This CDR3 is CASSSTVYEQYF. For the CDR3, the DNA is TGTGCCAGCAGCTCCACAGTCTACGAGCAGTACTTC.

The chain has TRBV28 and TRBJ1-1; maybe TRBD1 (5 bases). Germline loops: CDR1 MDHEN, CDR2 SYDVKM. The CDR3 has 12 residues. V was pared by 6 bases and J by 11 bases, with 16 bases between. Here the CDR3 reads CASSPGGVRAFF. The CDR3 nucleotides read TGTGCCAGCAGCCCGGGAGGGGTGCGGGCTTTCTTT.

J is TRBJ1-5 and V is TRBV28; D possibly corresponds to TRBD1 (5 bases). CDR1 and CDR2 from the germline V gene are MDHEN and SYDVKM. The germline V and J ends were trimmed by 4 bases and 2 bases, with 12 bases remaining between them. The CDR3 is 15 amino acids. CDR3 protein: CASSSDNRRNQPQHF. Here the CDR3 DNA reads TGTGCCAGCAGTTCGGACAATCGCCGCAATCAGCCCCAGCATTTT. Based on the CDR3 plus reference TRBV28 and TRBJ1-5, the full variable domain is DVKVTQSSRYLVKRTGEKVFLECVQDMDHENMFWYRQDPGLGLRLIYFSYDVKMKEKGDIPEGYSVSREKKERFSLILESASTNQTSMYLCASSSDNRRNQPQHFGDGTRLSIL.

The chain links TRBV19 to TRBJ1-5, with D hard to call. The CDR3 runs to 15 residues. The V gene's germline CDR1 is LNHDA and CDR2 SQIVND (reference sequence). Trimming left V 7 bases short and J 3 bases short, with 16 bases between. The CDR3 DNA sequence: TGTGCCAGTACAAAGGGCCGGGAGGACAATCAGCCCCAGCATTTT. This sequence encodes CASTKGREDNQPQHF. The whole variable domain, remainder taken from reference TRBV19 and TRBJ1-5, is DGGITQSPKYLFRKEGQNVTLSCEQNLNHDAMYWYRQDPGQGLRLIYYSQIVNDFQKGDIAEGYSVSREKKESFPLTVTSAQKNPTAFYLCASTKGREDNQPQHFGDGTRLSIL.

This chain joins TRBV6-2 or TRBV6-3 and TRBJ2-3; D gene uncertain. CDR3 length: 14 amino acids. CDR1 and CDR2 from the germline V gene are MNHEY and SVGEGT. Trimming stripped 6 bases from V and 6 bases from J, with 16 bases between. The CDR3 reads CASSLTDTGDTQYF. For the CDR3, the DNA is TGTGCCAGCAGCCTGACCGACACCGGCGATACGCAGTATTTT.

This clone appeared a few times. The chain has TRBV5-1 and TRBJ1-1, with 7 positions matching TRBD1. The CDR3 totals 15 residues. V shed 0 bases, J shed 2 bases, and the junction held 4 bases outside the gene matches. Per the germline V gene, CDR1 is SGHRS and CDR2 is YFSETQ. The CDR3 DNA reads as TGCGCCAGCAGCTTGGGAACAGGGGTAAACACTGAAGCTTTCTTT. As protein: CASSLGTGVNTEAFF. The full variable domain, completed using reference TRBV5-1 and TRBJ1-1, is KAGVTQTPRYLIKTRGQQVTLSCSPISGHRSVSWYQQTPGQGLQFLFEYFSETQRNKGNFPGRFSGRQFSNSRSEMNVSTLELGDSALYLCASSLGTGVNTEAFFGQGTRLTVV.

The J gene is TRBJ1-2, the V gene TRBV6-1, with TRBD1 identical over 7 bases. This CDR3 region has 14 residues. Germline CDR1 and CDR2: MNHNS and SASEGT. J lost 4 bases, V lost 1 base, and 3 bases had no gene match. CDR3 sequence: CASSEEGAGYGYTF. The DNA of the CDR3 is TGTGCCAGCAGTGAAGAGGGGGCGGGCTATGGCTACACCTTC.

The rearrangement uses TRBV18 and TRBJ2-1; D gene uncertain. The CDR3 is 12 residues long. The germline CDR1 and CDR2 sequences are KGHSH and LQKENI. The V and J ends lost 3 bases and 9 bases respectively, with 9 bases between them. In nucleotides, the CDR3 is TGTGCCAGCTCACCCTCCAATAGTGAGCAGTTCTTC. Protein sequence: CASSPSNSEQFF.